Presented here are 18 T cell receptor beta chains from one specimen sequenced in a study of cytomegalovirus exposure and HLA in healthy donors. Libraries were prepared by immunoSEQ multiplex PCR; TCRdb keeps only in-frame clonotypes and omits some of them. The profile shows some 120,000 clones, around 96% of them singletons. Sequencing was carried out using PBMCs. The receptor source for this set is a man between 18 and 29 years old in good health and CMV-seronegative.

The chain joins TRBV13 to TRBJ1-1; 8 positions match TRBD1. CDR3 length: 13 amino acids. V trimming: 5 bases; J trimming: 4 bases; junction bases outside the gene matches: 3. The germline V gene encodes CDR1 PRHDT and CDR2 FYEKMQ (reference sequence). CDR3 residues: CASSLTGGTEAFF. As DNA, the CDR3 is TGTGCCAGCAGCCTTACAGGGGGCACTGAAGCTTTCTTT.

This chain links TRBV19 with TRBJ2-3, with D possibly TRBD2 on 5 matching bases. Germline V gives CDR1 LNHDA, CDR2 SQIVND (reference sequence). This CDR3 is 16 amino acids long. The ends were cut back, 3 bases at V and 2 bases at J, with 15 bases in the middle. CDR3 loop: CASSISVGSTTDTQYF. The CDR3 DNA follows: TGTGCCAGTAGTATTAGCGTGGGCAGTACCACAGATACGCAGTATTTT.

V usage is TRBV11-2 and J usage is TRBJ2-1; D might be TRBD2 (6 bases). The CDR3 has 14 residues. Germline V CDR1 and CDR2: SGHAT, FQNNGV. V shed 1 base and J shed 7 bases, with 11 bases lying between them. CDR3 in DNA: TGTGCCAGCAGCTTAGCGGGAGTTGGGAATGAGCAGTTCTTC. Its translation: CASSLAGVGNEQFF.

The chain links TRBV6-6 to TRBJ2-1; possible D gene TRBD2, 5 bases. Germline V gene lookup returns CDR1 MNHNY and CDR2 SVGAGI (reference sequence). Between the trimmed V and J ends, which lost 0 bases and 9 bases, there was a span of 6 bases. There are 12 residues in the CDR3. CDR3 in DNA: TGTGCCAGCAGTTACTCCGGACTTGAGCAGTTCTTC. Residues: CASSYSGLEQFF.

This sequence joins TRBV29-1 and TRBJ2-5; tentatively, D is TRBD1 (6 bases). This CDR3 region has 16 residues. Germline CDR1 and CDR2: SQVTM and ANQGSEA. Trimming removed 1 base at V and 5 bases at J, with 20 bases between. Here the CDR3 reads CSVEGVPGDVAETQYF. In DNA, the CDR3 is TGCAGCGTTGAAGGGGTCCCAGGGGACGTGGCTGAGACCCAGTACTTC.

The chain employs TRBV14 and TRBJ2-2, with D perhaps TRBD2 (6 bases). The ends were cut back, 0 bases at V and 7 bases at J, with 6 bases in the middle. Germline V gene lookup returns CDR1 SGHDN and CDR2 FVKESK. The CDR3 has 13 amino acids. The CDR3 here is CASSQDGGGELFF. The CDR3 region has the DNA TGTGCCAGCAGCCAAGACGGGGGCGGGGAGCTGTTTTTT.

This clone was recorded only once. The genes are TRBV30 and TRBJ1-3; D may be TRBD1 (6 bases). Germline assignment: CDR1 GTSNPN and CDR2 SVGIG (reference sequence). The CDR3 has 14 amino acids. V lost 8 bases and J 4 bases, leaving 18 bases between the germline ends. The CDR3 DNA reads as TGTGCCCGTCAAGGGGGGGGCGCAGGAAACACCATATATTTT. This translates into CARQGGGAGNTIYF.

This sequence joins TRBV27 and TRBJ1-5; maybe TRBD1 (5 bases). This CDR3 region has 15 residues. The germline gives CDR1 MNHEY, CDR2 SMNVEV (reference sequence). Trimming shortened V by 2 bases and J by 7 bases, and 15 bases separated the two germline ends. The CDR3 here is CASSLSQGVEQPQHF. The DNA of the CDR3 is TGTGCCAGCAGTTTAAGTCAGGGCGTAGAGCAGCCCCAGCATTTT.

V usage is TRBV6-5 and J usage is TRBJ1-1; D not resolved. CDR1 is MNHEY, CDR2 SVGAGI, per germline. This CDR3 spans 14 amino acids. V lost 2 bases to trimming and J lost 0 bases, with 7 bases between them. The CDR3 spells CASSYTFMNTEAFF. Here the CDR3 DNA reads TGTGCCAGCAGTTACACATTCATGAACACTGAAGCTTTCTTT.

The chain combines TRBV27 with TRBJ2-7; perhaps TRBD1 as D (6 bases). The CDR3 has 14 amino acids. Trimming pared 3 bases from V and 2 bases from J, leaving 11 bases between. Germline CDR1 is MNHEY and CDR2 is SMNVEV (reference sequence). The chain's CDR3 is CASSLTGTTYEQYF. The CDR3 bases are TGTGCCAGCAGTTTGACGGGGACAACCTACGAGCAGTACTTC.

The CDR3 is CASSLQGNTGELFF. DNA of the CDR3: TGTGCCAGCAGCCTCCAGGGGAACACCGGGGAGCTGTTTTTT. The rearrangement uses TRBV7-2 and TRBJ2-2; maybe TRBD1 (5 bases). The V end was cut by 5 bases, the J end by 1 base, with 8 bases between. This CDR3 contains 14 residues. Germline loops: CDR1 SGHTA, CDR2 FQGNSA.

The V gene is TRBV7-2, the J gene TRBJ2-5; a possible D gene is TRBD2 (6 bases). V lost 4 bases and J lost 2, with 14 bases in between. CDR1 SGHTA and CDR2 FQGNSA come from the germline V gene. The CDR3 runs 15 residues. CDR3 nucleotides: TGTGCCAGCAGCTCCGGGCGGACTACGCAAGAGACCCAGTACTTC. Amino acids: CASSSGRTTQETQYF. Supplemented by reference TRBV7-2 and TRBJ2-5, the full variable domain reads GAGVSQSPSNKVTEKGKDVELRCDPISGHTALYWYRQSLGQGLEFLIYFQGNSAPDKSGLPSDRFSAERTGGSVSTLTIQRTQQEDSAVYLCASSSGRTTQETQYFGPGTRLLVL.

This clone was picked up one time. The V call is TRBV30, the J call TRBJ1-5; 7 bases are shared with TRBD1. V trimming: 1 base; J trimming: 5 bases; junction bases outside the gene matches: 5. In germline, CDR1 is GTSNPN, CDR2 SVGIG (reference sequence). This CDR3 has 14 residues. CDR3 amino acids: CAWSGQGRHQPQHF. For the CDR3, the DNA is TGTGCCTGGAGTGGACAGGGACGACATCAGCCCCAGCATTTT.

The V call is TRBV19, the J call TRBJ2-7; TRBD2 is a possible D gene (5 bases). Trimming shortened V by 1 base and J by 2 bases, and 15 bases separated the two germline ends. Germline V gene data show CDR1 as LNHDA and CDR2 as SQIVND (reference sequence). CDR3 length: 16 residues. CDR3 DNA sequence: TGTGCCAGTAGTATAGTCGGACTGTACGGAACCTACGAGCAGTACTTC. The encoded protein is CASSIVGLYGTYEQYF.

Here the CDR3 reads CASSTRTGELSGNTIYF. CDR3 nucleotides: TGTGCCAGCAGCACCCGGACAGGGGAACTCTCTGGAAACACCATATATTTT. The chain links TRBV9 to TRBJ1-3; 9 bases are a match to TRBD1. Germline values: CDR1 SGDLS, CDR2 YYNGEE. CDR3 size: 17 residues. V dropped 4 bases and J dropped 0; count of bases not matched to a gene: 8. Looking up the rest from reference TRBV9 and TRBJ1-3 gives the full variable domain: DSGVTQTPKHLITATGQRVTLRCSPRSGDLSVYWYQQSLDQGLQFLIQYYNGEERAKGNILERFSAQQFPDLHSELNLSSLELGDSALYFCASSTRTGELSGNTIYFGEGSWLTVV.

The chain couples TRBV18 to TRBJ2-1; D might be TRBD1 (5 bases). The CDR3 loop spans 15 amino acids. V was cut by 3 bases and J by 7 bases, with 16 bases left in between. CDR1 KGHSH and CDR2 LQKENI come from the germline V gene. The CDR3 spells CASSPVRATENEQFF. The CDR3 DNA reads as TGTGCCAGCTCACCGGTCAGGGCGACGGAGAATGAGCAGTTCTTC.

This chain links TRBV7-8 with TRBJ2-3; 10 nucleotides align to TRBD2. CDR3 length equals 16 residues. Unmatched junction bases numbered 6, after V lost 2 bases and J lost 4 bases. Germline values: CDR1 SGHVS, CDR2 FQNEAQ. CDR3 coding DNA: TGTGCCAGCAGCTTAAAAGCGGGAGGGCCCGCAGATACGCAGTATTTT. Encoded protein: CASSLKAGGPADTQYF.

The CDR3 loop is CASSERDRGTEAFF. Here the CDR3 DNA reads TGTGCCAGCAGTGAACGGGACAGAGGGACTGAAGCTTTCTTT. The chain joins TRBV25-1 to TRBJ1-1; 7 bases line up with TRBD1. This CDR3 region has 14 residues. The germline CDR1 and CDR2 sequences are MGHDK and SYGVNS. V shed 2 bases, J shed 5 bases, and the junction held 5 bases outside the gene matches.